The entry below gives a single T cell receptor beta chain sequence along with its context. Only in-frame clones appear in the TCRdb table, and some are missing; sequencing was by immunoSEQ multiplex PCR. The table records about 130,000 clones, around 84% of them present only once. The data were taken from a study of PD-L1 blockade in urothelial cancer. Sample time point: pretreatment peripheral blood. The ends were cut back, 5 bases at V and 0 bases at J, with 11 bases in the middle. Germline CDR1 PRHDT, CDR2 FYEKMQ (reference sequence). This CDR3 is built from 15 residues. The rearrangement links TRBV13 to TRBJ2-1, with D uncertain. The TCR comes from a middle-aged man with urothelial cancer. Here the sequenced sample was PBMCs, taken around atezolizumab (anti-PD-L1) treatment. CDR3 in DNA: TGTGCCAGCAGCCTTAGCCGGAGCTCCTACAATGAGCAGTTCTTC. Translating it yields CASSLSRSSYNEQFF.